This T cell receptor (beta chain) was documented in a study of blood T cell repertoires in COVID-19. Germline CDR1 is SGHTA and CDR2 is FQGNSA. There are 15 residues in the CDR3. Losses at the gene ends were 0 bases for V and 8 bases for J; bases not matched to a gene: 5. Using immunoSEQ multiplex PCR, the repertoire was profiled, and TCRdb retains in-frame clones only, with some absent. This sample carries roughly 110,000 clones, 65% to 85% of them seen once, and the ten largest clones take 1.5% to 1.9%. The receptor was derived from a man aged 45 to 65 with acute or convalescent COVID-19. The V and J genes are TRBV7-2 and TRBJ2-1; 9 bases are shared with TRBD2. Sequencing was carried out using peripheral blood. CDR3 sequence: CASSLAAGGVDEQFF. The CDR3 nucleotides read TGTGCCAGCAGCTTAGCAGCGGGGGGCGTGGATGAGCAGTTCTTC.